Following are 6 T cell receptor beta chains from one sample sequenced in a study of T cell changes during pregnancy in multiple sclerosis. The protocol was immunoSEQ multiplex PCR, while the TCRdb copy is restricted to in-frame clones and leaves out a portion. Among tens of thousands of clones listed, around 92% were seen once. This specimen was peripheral blood, taken before pregnancy. These receptors all stem from a female donor with multiple sclerosis, enrolled in a pregnancy study.

The CDR3 bases are TGTGCCAGCAGCCCCTGGGACAGTAAATACTCTGGGGCCAACGTCCTGACTTTC. It encodes CASSPWDSKYSGANVLTF. The V gene is TRBV7-2, the J gene TRBJ2-6; 7 positions match TRBD1. Germline CDR1 SGHTA, CDR2 FQGNSA. This CDR3 spans 18 amino acids. The J segment lost 0 bases and the V segment lost 5 bases, leaving 10 bases of the junction unmatched.

This clone has just a few counts. This sample includes further DNA sequences coding for the same CDR3. This chain connects TRBV14 to TRBJ2-7, with D possibly TRBD2 on 5 matching bases. CDR1 is SGHDN and CDR2 is FVKESK in the germline V gene. CDR3 length: 15 amino acids. The V gene lost 4 bases and the J gene lost 4 bases, with 17 bases spanning the gap. The CDR3 is CASSLSPGRGYEQYF. The CDR3 DNA reads TGTGCCAGCAGCCTGTCTCCAGGTCGGGGATACGAGCAGTACTTC.

The table lists this clone with a few counts. This rearrangement joins TRBV29-1 to TRBJ2-3; 11 bases line up with TRBD2. The CDR3 loop spans 15 amino acids. With 6 bases clipped from V and 3 bases from J, the junction kept 8 bases outside the gene matches. Germline-derived CDR1 and CDR2 are SQVTM and ANQGSEA. The CDR3 DNA follows: TGCAGCGTAATAACTAGCGGGAGTTGGACAGATACGCAGTATTTT. Residues: CSVITSGSWTDTQYF.

The chain couples TRBV7-3 to TRBJ2-2, with 11 bases lining up with TRBD2. The CDR3 totals 17 residues. V lost 2 bases and J lost 1; bases outside the gene matches: 3. Germline loops: CDR1 SGHTA, CDR2 FQGTGA. The CDR3 sequence is CASSLGGLAVNTGELFF. As DNA, the CDR3 is TGTGCCAGCAGCTTAGGGGGACTAGCGGTGAACACCGGGGAGCTGTTTTTT.

This chain links TRBV29-1 with TRBJ2-7, with TRBD1 matching over 12 bases. In germline, CDR1 is SQVTM, CDR2 ANQGSEA. The CDR3 is 13 amino acids. The V and J ends lost 5 bases and 4 bases, in that order; junction bases with no gene match: 3. In DNA form, the CDR3 reads TGCAGCGTTTTGGGACAGGGGGCGTACGAGCAGTACTTC. Translated: CSVLGQGAYEQYF.

This chain connects TRBV7-9 to TRBJ2-7; a possible D gene is TRBD2 (6 bases). This CDR3 comprises 15 residues. Trimming pared 4 bases from V and 1 base from J, leaving 14 bases between. CDR1 and CDR2 from the germline V gene are SEHNR and FQNEAQ (reference sequence). The CDR3 spells CASSSGREKSYEQYF. The CDR3 DNA is TGTGCCAGCAGCTCAGGGCGGGAAAAATCCTACGAGCAGTACTTC.